This entry concerns a single T cell receptor beta chain. Antigen specificity is unknown. Germline CDR1 reads LNHDA; CDR2 reads SQIVND (reference sequence). The CDR3 is 14 amino acids. V trimming: 4 bases; J trimming: 7 bases; junction bases outside the gene matches: 5. The treatment here: treatment-naive control, cytoreductive nephrectomy. The tumor was a clear cell renal cell carcinoma. This entry is derived from a study of radiation and T cells in renal cell carcinoma. Study conclusions and caveats: Top 100 clonotypes averaged around 50% in irradiated versus around 45% in nephrectomy-only tumors. Dominant CDR3 motifs occupied more repertoire in irradiated than control tumors.

Produced via immunoSEQ multiplex PCR; TCRdb's table is partial and in-frame only. The sample has over 10,000 clones; about 65% are singletons. The sequenced sample was tumor tissue, obtained from a patient whose treatment was nephrectomy without radiotherapy. The source of this sequence is a woman aged 80 or over with renal cell carcinoma. V usage is TRBV19 and J usage is TRBJ2-1; 9 positions agree with TRBD1. CDR3 nucleotide sequence: TGTGCCAGTAGTAGGACAGGGGACGCGAATGAGCAGTTCTTC. Its translation: CASSRTGDANEQFF. The full variable domain, completed using reference TRBV19 and TRBJ2-1, is DGGITQSPKYLFRKEGQNVTLSCEQNLNHDAMYWYRQDPGQGLRLIYYSQIVNDFQKGDIAEGYSVSREKKESFPLTVTSAQKNPTAFYLCASSRTGDANEQFFGPGTRLTVL.